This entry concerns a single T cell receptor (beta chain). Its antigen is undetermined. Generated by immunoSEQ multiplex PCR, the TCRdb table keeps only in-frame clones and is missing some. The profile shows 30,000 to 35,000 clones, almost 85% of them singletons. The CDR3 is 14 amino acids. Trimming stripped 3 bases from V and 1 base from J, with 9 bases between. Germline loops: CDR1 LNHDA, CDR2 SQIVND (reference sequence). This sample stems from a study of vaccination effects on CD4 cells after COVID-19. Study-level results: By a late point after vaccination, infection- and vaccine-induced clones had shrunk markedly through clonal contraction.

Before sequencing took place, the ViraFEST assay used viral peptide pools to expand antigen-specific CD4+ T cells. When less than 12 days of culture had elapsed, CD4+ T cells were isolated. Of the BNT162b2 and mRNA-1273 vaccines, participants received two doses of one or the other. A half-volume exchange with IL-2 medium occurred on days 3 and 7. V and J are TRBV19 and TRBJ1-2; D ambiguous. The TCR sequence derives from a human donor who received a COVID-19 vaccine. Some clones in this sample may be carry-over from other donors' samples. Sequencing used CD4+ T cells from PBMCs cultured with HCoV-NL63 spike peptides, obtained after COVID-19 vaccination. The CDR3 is CASSMFGVNYGYTF. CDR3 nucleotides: TGTGCCAGTAGTATGTTCGGGGTTAACTATGGCTACACCTTC.